Listed below are T cell receptor beta chains from one sample, sequenced in a study of blood T cell repertoires in COVID-19. Sequencing used immunoSEQ multiplex PCR; TCRdb keeps in-frame clones, though not all of them. The table includes some 130,000 clones, more than 85% detected once. Sequencing was carried out using peripheral blood. The receptors derive from a man between 60 and 70 years old with COVID-19, enrolled during active disease. The CDR3 runs from the conserved cysteine through the conserved F or W. The D gene is left open where the match is weak. Size values are once, few and many counts, or a class for expanded clones, and some rows have none.

clone size: NA
J gene: TRBJ1-6
V gene: TRBV28
D gene: NA
CDR3 protein: CASSGGTLSSYNSPLHF
CDR3 DNA: TGTGCCAGCAGTGGGGGGACCCTGAGCTCCTATAATTCACCCCTCCACTTT

clone size: NA
J gene: TRBJ1-4
V gene: TRBV5-1
D gene: TRBD1
CDR3 protein: CASSLGTGSAKLFF
CDR3 DNA: TGCGCCAGCAGCTTGGGGACAGGGTCCGCAAAACTGTTTTTT

clone size: NA
J gene: TRBJ1-5
V gene: TRBV5-6
D gene: TRBD1
CDR3 protein: CASSLQGAGFGNQPQHF
CDR3 DNA: TGTGCCAGCAGCTTGCAGGGGGCGGGATTCGGCAATCAGCCCCAGCATTTT

clone size: once
J gene: TRBJ1-5
V gene: TRBV4-1
D gene: NA
CDR3 protein: CASSQDPGDQPQHF
CDR3 DNA: TGCGCCAGCAGCCAAGATCCAGGGGATCAGCCCCAGCATTTT

clone size: NA
J gene: TRBJ1-1
V gene: TRBV7-8
D gene: TRBD1
CDR3 protein: CASSLVGTDNTEAFF
CDR3 DNA: TGTGCCAGCAGCTTAGTGGGGACAGATAACACTGAAGCTTTCTTT

clone size: few
J gene: TRBJ1-6
V gene: TRBV5-1
D gene: NA
CDR3 protein: CASSPTRRDSPLHF
CDR3 DNA: TGCGCCAGCAGCCCGACCCGGAGAGATTCACCCCTCCACTTT

clone size: NA
J gene: TRBJ2-3
V gene: TRBV10-3
D gene: TRBD2
CDR3 protein: CAISESPLAGGVDTQYF
CDR3 DNA: TGTGCCATCAGTGAGTCCCCACTAGCGGGGGGTGTGGATACGCAGTATTTT

clone size: NA
J gene: TRBJ2-7
V gene: TRBV5-1
D gene: NA
CDR3 protein: CASSSESEQYF
CDR3 DNA: TGCGCCAGCAGCTCGGAGTCCGAGCAGTACTTC

clone size: once
J gene: TRBJ1-1
V gene: TRBV5-4
D gene: NA
CDR3 protein: CASSLPTDRINTEAFF
CDR3 DNA: TGTGCCAGCAGCTTGCCAACTGACAGGATCAACACTGAAGCTTTCTTT

clone size: NA
J gene: TRBJ2-3
V gene: TRBV6-2/TRBV6-3
D gene: TRBD2
CDR3 protein: CASSSSRTSGTSTDTQYF
CDR3 DNA: TGTGCCAGCAGCTCCTCCCGGACTAGCGGGACTAGCACAGATACGCAGTATTTT

clone size: few
J gene: TRBJ1-1
V gene: TRBV6-4
D gene: NA
CDR3 protein: CASSDSSRGTEAFF
CDR3 DNA: TGTGCCAGCAGTGACTCGAGTCGGGGCACTGAAGCTTTCTTT

clone size: NA
J gene: TRBJ1-2
V gene: TRBV6-5
D gene: TRBD1
CDR3 protein: CATRQGNYGYTF
CDR3 DNA: TGTGCCACCCGACAGGGTAACTATGGCTACACCTTC

clone size: NA
J gene: TRBJ2-3
V gene: TRBV12-5
D gene: NA
CDR3 protein: CASGRGVQDTQYF
CDR3 DNA: TGTGCTAGTGGTCGGGGAGTCCAAGATACGCAGTATTTT

clone size: once
J gene: TRBJ1-2
V gene: TRBV4-3
D gene: NA
CDR3 protein: CASSLSPTGEVGYTF
CDR3 DNA: TGCGCCAGCAGCCTATCCCCGACGGGGGAAGTGGGCTACACCTTC

clone size: NA
J gene: TRBJ2-4
V gene: TRBV7-8
D gene: TRBD2
CDR3 protein: CASSRSGGAAKNIQYF
CDR3 DNA: TGTGCCAGCAGCCGTAGCGGGGGGGCAGCCAAAAACATTCAGTACTTC

clone size: NA
J gene: TRBJ2-5
V gene: TRBV7-2
D gene: NA
CDR3 protein: CASSLSRQAETQYF
CDR3 DNA: TGTGCCAGCAGCTTATCAAGGCAGGCGGAGACCCAGTACTTC

clone size: NA
J gene: TRBJ2-2
V gene: TRBV9
D gene: NA
CDR3 protein: CASSAGPRGGELFF
CDR3 DNA: TGTGCCAGCAGCGCCGGTCCTCGGGGCGGGGAGCTGTTTTTT

clone size: NA
J gene: TRBJ2-1
V gene: TRBV6-2/TRBV6-3
D gene: TRBD2
CDR3 protein: CASSYPQRGAGDEQFF
CDR3 DNA: TGTGCCAGCAGTTATCCCCAGCGGGGGGCCGGCGATGAGCAGTTCTTC

clone size: NA
J gene: TRBJ1-2
V gene: TRBV7-3
D gene: NA
CDR3 protein: CASSLTGQNGYTF
CDR3 DNA: TGTGCCAGCAGCTTAACAGGACAGAATGGCTACACCTTC

clone size: NA
J gene: TRBJ1-1
V gene: TRBV7-8
D gene: NA
CDR3 protein: CASSPKDRTGAFF
CDR3 DNA: TGTGCCAGCAGCCCCAAGGACAGAACCGGAGCTTTCTTT

clone size: NA
J gene: TRBJ2-7
V gene: TRBV28
D gene: NA
CDR3 protein: CASSLVAVYYEQYF
CDR3 DNA: TGTGCCAGCAGTTTAGTGGCGGTTTACTACGAGCAGTACTTC

clone size: NA
J gene: TRBJ1-4
V gene: TRBV4-3
D gene: NA
CDR3 protein: CASSQEFLATNEKLFF
CDR3 DNA: TGCGCCAGCAGCCAAGAGTTTCTAGCAACTAATGAAAAACTGTTTTTT

clone size: NA
J gene: TRBJ1-2
V gene: TRBV13
D gene: TRBD1
CDR3 protein: CASSLDGQGAGYGYTF
CDR3 DNA: TGTGCCAGCAGCTTAGATGGACAGGGGGCTGGCTATGGCTACACCTTC

clone size: NA
J gene: TRBJ2-3
V gene: TRBV7-3
D gene: TRBD1
CDR3 protein: CASSLRQGETDTQYF
CDR3 DNA: TGTGCCAGCAGCTTGCGACAGGGGGAAACAGATACGCAGTATTTT

clone size: NA
J gene: TRBJ1-2
V gene: TRBV19
D gene: NA
CDR3 protein: CASRAPEDYGYTF
CDR3 DNA: TGTGCCAGTAGGGCCCCGGAGGACTATGGCTACACCTTC

clone size: NA
J gene: TRBJ2-1
V gene: TRBV4-1
D gene: TRBD2
CDR3 protein: CASSQGLATSGGYNEQFF
CDR3 DNA: TGCGCCAGCAGCCAAGGACTAGCGACTAGCGGGGGATACAATGAGCAGTTCTTC

clone size: NA
J gene: TRBJ1-2
V gene: TRBV7-2
D gene: NA
CDR3 protein: CASSPTDSYGYTF
CDR3 DNA: TGTGCCAGCAGCCCAACGGACAGCTATGGCTACACCTTC

clone size: few
J gene: TRBJ1-2
V gene: TRBV28
D gene: TRBD1
CDR3 protein: CASSLYYGQGASGYTF
CDR3 DNA: TGTGCCAGCAGTTTATATTATGGACAGGGGGCGAGCGGCTACACCTTC

clone size: NA
J gene: TRBJ1-5
V gene: TRBV6-2/TRBV6-3
D gene: NA
CDR3 protein: CASSHGDKPQHF
CDR3 DNA: TGTGCCAGCAGTCACGGGGACAAGCCCCAGCATTTT

clone size: NA
J gene: TRBJ1-4
V gene: TRBV7-2
D gene: NA
CDR3 protein: CASSFPTGNNEKLFF
CDR3 DNA: TGTGCCAGCAGCTTTCCGACGGGGAATAATGAAAAACTGTTTTTT

clone size: NA
J gene: TRBJ1-2
V gene: TRBV3-1/TRBV3-2
D gene: TRBD1
CDR3 protein: CASSRGQGFGYGYTF
CDR3 DNA: TGTGCCAGCAGCCGCGGACAGGGGTTCGGCTATGGCTACACCTTC

clone size: NA
J gene: TRBJ2-1
V gene: TRBV3-1/TRBV3-2
D gene: TRBD2
CDR3 protein: CASSQDLAGGLLDEQFF
CDR3 DNA: TGTGCCAGCAGCCAAGATTTAGCGGGGGGGCTCCTTGATGAGCAGTTCTTC

clone size: NA
J gene: TRBJ1-4
V gene: TRBV5-1
D gene: TRBD1
CDR3 protein: CASSLGDRDNEKLFF
CDR3 DNA: TGCGCCAGCAGCCTCGGGGACAGGGATAATGAAAAACTGTTTTTT

clone size: NA
J gene: TRBJ1-1
V gene: TRBV13
D gene: NA
CDR3 protein: CASSKQGFALNTEAFF
CDR3 DNA: TGTGCCAGCAGCAAACAGGGATTTGCCTTGAACACTGAAGCTTTCTTT

clone size: NA
J gene: TRBJ2-1
V gene: TRBV11-2
D gene: NA
CDR3 protein: CASSLRGLHNEQFF
CDR3 DNA: TGTGCCAGCAGCTTACGGGGACTCCACAATGAGCAGTTCTTC

clone size: NA
J gene: TRBJ2-3
V gene: TRBV30
D gene: NA
CDR3 protein: CAWSDYTDTQYF
CDR3 DNA: TGTGCCTGGAGTGATTACACAGATACGCAGTATTTT

clone size: once
J gene: TRBJ1-1
V gene: TRBV11-3
D gene: NA
CDR3 protein: CASSFSVNTEAFF
CDR3 DNA: TGTGCCAGCAGCTTTTCGGTGAACACTGAAGCTTTCTTT